This is a list of T cell receptor beta chains from one sample in a study of PD-1 blockade in classical Hodgkin lymphoma. Measured with immunoSEQ multiplex PCR; TCRdb has only the in-frame clones, and not every one. The sample shows about 22,000 clones, approximately 81% of them seen only once. The input for sequencing was peripheral blood mononuclear cells (PBMCs), taken before the second cycle of nivolumab. These receptors were taken from a human donor with classical Hodgkin lymphoma. Both conserved end residues are part of each CDR3. D genes are given only for firm matches. A row's size may be missing; if present it is once, few, many or a size class.

V gene	J gene	clone size	D gene	CDR3 protein	CDR3 DNA
TRBV7-8	TRBJ1-1	-	-	CASSLVDLFTEAFF	TGTGCCAGCAGCTTAGTTGACCTATTCACTGAAGCTTTCTTT
TRBV28	TRBJ2-1	medium-sized	-	CASSLEFLLDPGHNEQFF	TGTGCCAGCAGTTTAGAGTTTTTATTGGACCCGGGGCACAATGAGCAGTTCTTC
TRBV2	TRBJ2-3	-	TRBD2	CASSATGLAGAPTDTQYF	TGTGCCAGCAGTGCCACCGGACTAGCGGGGGCTCCGACAGATACGCAGTATTTT
TRBV7-6	TRBJ2-1	-	TRBD2	CASSLGTSGTPYNEQFF	TGTGCCAGCAGCTTAGGAACTAGCGGGACCCCCTACAATGAGCAGTTCTTC
TRBV9	TRBJ1-6	-	-	CASSAGSSYNSPLHF	TGTGCCAGCAGCGCGGGGAGCTCCTATAATTCACCCCTCCACTTT
TRBV2	TRBJ2-1	-	-	CASTGGSYNEQFF	TGTGCCAGCACCGGAGGTAGTTACAATGAGCAGTTCTTC
TRBV7-9	TRBJ2-7	-	-	CASRRSMSEQYF	TGTGCCAGCAGACGTAGCATGTCCGAGCAGTACTTC
TRBV14	TRBJ2-1	once	-	CASSQEFVPGEANEQFF	TGTGCCAGCAGCCAAGAATTCGTGCCAGGGGAGGCCAATGAGCAGTTCTTC
TRBV6-1	TRBJ1-2	-	-	CASSEKKPSGNYGYTF	TGTGCCAGCAGTGAAAAGAAGCCCTCCGGGAACTATGGCTACACCTTC
TRBV15	TRBJ1-5	-	TRBD1	CATSREPTGWVNQPQHF	TGTGCCACCAGCAGAGAGCCGACAGGGTGGGTTAATCAGCCCCAGCATTTT
TRBV19	TRBJ1-5	-	TRBD1	CASTQGGDYQPQHF	TGTGCCAGCACCCAGGGGGGGGATTATCAGCCCCAGCATTTT
TRBV10-3	TRBJ2-2	-	TRBD2	CAISESLAGANTGELFF	TGTGCCATCAGTGAGTCGCTAGCGGGGGCTAACACCGGGGAGCTGTTTTTT
TRBV28	TRBJ1-4	-	-	CASSPPNWGLKDEKLFF	TGTGCCAGCAGTCCCCCCAATTGGGGACTGAAAGATGAAAAACTGTTTTTT
TRBV7-8	TRBJ2-5	once	TRBD2	CASSFEVAGGQETQYF	TGTGCCAGCAGCTTCGAAGTTGCGGGGGGTCAAGAGACCCAGTACTTC
TRBV5-1	TRBJ1-1	few	-	CASSSDGMNTEAFF	TGCGCCAGCAGCTCGGACGGAATGAACACTGAAGCTTTCTTT
TRBV28	TRBJ2-7	-	-	CASSLVGAYEQYF	TGTGCCAGCAGTTTAGTGGGGGCCTACGAGCAGTACTTC
TRBV28	TRBJ1-4	-	-	CASSYNEKLFF	TGTGCCAGCAGCTATAATGAAAAACTGTTTTTT